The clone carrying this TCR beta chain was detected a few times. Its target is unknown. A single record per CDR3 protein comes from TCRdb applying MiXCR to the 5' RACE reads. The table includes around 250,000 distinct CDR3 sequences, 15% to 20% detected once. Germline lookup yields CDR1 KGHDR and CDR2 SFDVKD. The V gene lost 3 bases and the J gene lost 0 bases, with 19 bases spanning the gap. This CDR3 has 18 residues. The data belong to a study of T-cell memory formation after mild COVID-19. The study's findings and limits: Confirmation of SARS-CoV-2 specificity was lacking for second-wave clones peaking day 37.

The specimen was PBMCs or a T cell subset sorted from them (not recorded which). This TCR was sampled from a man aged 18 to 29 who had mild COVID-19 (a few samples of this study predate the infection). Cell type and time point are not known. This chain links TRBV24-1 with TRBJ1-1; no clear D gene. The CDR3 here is CATSDAKEGGPMNTEAFF. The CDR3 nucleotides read TGTGCCACCAGTGATGCCAAAGAAGGTGGGCCCATGAACACTGAAGCTTTCTTT.